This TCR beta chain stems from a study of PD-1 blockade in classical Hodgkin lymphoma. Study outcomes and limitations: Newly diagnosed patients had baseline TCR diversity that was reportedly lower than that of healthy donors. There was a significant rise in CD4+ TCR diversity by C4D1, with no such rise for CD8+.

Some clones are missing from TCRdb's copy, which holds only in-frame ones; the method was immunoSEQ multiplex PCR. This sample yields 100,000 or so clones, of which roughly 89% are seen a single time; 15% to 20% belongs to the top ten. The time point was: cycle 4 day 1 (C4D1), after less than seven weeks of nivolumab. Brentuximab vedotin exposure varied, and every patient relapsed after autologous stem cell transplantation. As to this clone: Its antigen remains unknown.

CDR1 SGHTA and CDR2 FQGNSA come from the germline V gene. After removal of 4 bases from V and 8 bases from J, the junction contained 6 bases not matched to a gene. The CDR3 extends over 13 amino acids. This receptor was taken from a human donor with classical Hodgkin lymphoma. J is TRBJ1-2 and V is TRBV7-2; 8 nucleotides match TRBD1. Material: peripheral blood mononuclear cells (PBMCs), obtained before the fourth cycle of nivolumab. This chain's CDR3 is CASSSDRAGGYTF. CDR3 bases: TGTGCCAGCAGCTCGGACAGGGCGGGCGGCTACACCTTC.